This entry features one TCR beta chain sequence. TCRdb keeps only in-frame clones here, not all; method: immunoSEQ multiplex PCR. Of some 57,000 clones in the sample, 85% are singletons; the top ten hold roughly 10%. In germline, CDR1 is MDHEN, CDR2 SYDVKM. V lost 3 bases to trimming and J lost 7 bases; unmatched junction nucleotides: 6. The CDR3 runs 15 residues. The sample belongs to a study of blood T cell repertoires in COVID-19. The chain couples TRBV28 to TRBJ1-2; 12 bases map to TRBD1. The source material was peripheral blood. The source is a human donor in a cohort sampled during active COVID-19. CDR3 in amino acids: CASSFRGTGGGGYTF. The CDR3 DNA reads as TGTGCCAGCAGTTTCCGCGGGACAGGGGGCGGTGGCTACACCTTC.